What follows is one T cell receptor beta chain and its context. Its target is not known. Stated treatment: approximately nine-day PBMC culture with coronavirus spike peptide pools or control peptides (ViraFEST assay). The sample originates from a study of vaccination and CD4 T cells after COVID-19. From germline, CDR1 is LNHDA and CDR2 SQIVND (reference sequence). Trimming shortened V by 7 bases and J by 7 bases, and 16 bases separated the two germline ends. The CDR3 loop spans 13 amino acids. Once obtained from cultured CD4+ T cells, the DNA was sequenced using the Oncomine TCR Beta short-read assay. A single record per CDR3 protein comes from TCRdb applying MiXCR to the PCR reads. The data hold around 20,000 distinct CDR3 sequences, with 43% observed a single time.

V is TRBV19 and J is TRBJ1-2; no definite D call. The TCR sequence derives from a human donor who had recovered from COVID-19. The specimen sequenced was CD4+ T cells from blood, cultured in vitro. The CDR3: CASKELLSGGYTF. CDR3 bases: TGTGCCAGTAAGGAACTCCTCAGTGGTGGCTACACCTTC.